This T cell receptor (beta chain) emerged from a study of blood T cell repertoires in COVID-19. Study summary: The analysed material was cDNA or gDNA that came from T cells, B-cell-depleted T cells, or PBMCs.

V lost 5 bases to trimming and J lost 10 bases, with 14 bases between them. The CDR3 is 13 amino acids. Germline V gene lookup returns CDR1 KGHDR and CDR2 SFDVKD. TCRdb keeps only in-frame clones here, not all; method: immunoSEQ multiplex PCR. The sample has approximately 80,000 clones; 80% to 85% are singletons. The sample comprised peripheral blood. This TCR was sampled from a man aged 80 or over with acute or convalescent COVID-19. The chain uses TRBV24-1 and TRBJ2-1; maybe TRBD1 (5 bases). The CDR3 bases are TGTGCCACCAGTGTGTGGGCAGGGCAGGAGCAGTTCTTC. Protein sequence: CATSVWAGQEQFF.